Each of the 28 T cell receptor beta chains below was sequenced from the same sample in a study of cytomegalovirus exposure and HLA in healthy donors (dated by TCRdb to about 2017). The protocol used for the library was the immunoSEQ multiplex PCR assay. For the multiplex PCR, a mixture combining 60 forward primers for TCR Vbeta segments and 13 reverse primers for TCR Jbeta segments was used. Held by TCRdb, this immuneACCESS table contains in-frame sequences only and omits some clones. Under half of the omission traces to an unresolved V gene where checked; the cause of the rest is unknown. The sample table shows about 160,000 clones, and roughly 84% are seen once. Clones ranked in the top ten supply 6.4% of the sample. Specimen: PBMCs. The source of these receptors is a man aged 50 to 59 in good health and CMV-seropositive.

This sequence joins TRBV6-1 and TRBJ2-7, with a possible D match to TRBD1 (5 bases). The CDR3 has 13 amino acids. V was trimmed by 2 bases and J by 4 bases, leaving 9 bases between them. Looked up from germline, CDR1 is MNHNS and CDR2 is SASEGT. CDR3 residues: CASSERQPYEQYV. In DNA form, the CDR3 reads TGTGCCAGCAGTGAAAGACAGCCATACGAGCAGTACGTC.

The V and J genes are TRBV9 and TRBJ2-5; 10 nucleotides match TRBD2. Per germline, CDR1 SGDLS and CDR2 YYNGEE. V dropped 0 bases and J dropped 2; count of bases not matched to a gene: 4. This CDR3 region has 16 residues. This chain's CDR3 is CASSVDTSGAQETQYF. The CDR3 DNA reads TGTGCCAGCAGCGTAGATACTAGCGGGGCACAAGAGACCCAGTACTTC.

This chain connects TRBV9 to TRBJ2-3, with 10 bases identical to TRBD2. Trimming took 3 bases from V and 6 from J; bases not matched to a gene: 7. Germline values: CDR1 SGDLS, CDR2 YYNGEE. CDR3 length: 15 amino acids. CDR3 residues: CASSEQRGGWDTQYF. CDR3 DNA: TGTGCCAGCAGCGAGCAGCGGGGGGGTTGGGATACGCAGTATTTT.

This clone occurred once. The rearrangement uses TRBV4-1 and TRBJ2-6; 9 bases line up with TRBD1. Germline CDR1 and CDR2: MGHRA and YSYEKL. This CDR3 is built from 17 residues. V gave up 2 bases and J gave up 0 bases; unmatched junction bases: 2. CDR3 DNA: TGCGCCAGCAGCCAATTGACAGGGGGCTCTGGGGCCAACGTCCTGACTTTC. This translates into CASSQLTGGSGANVLTF.

The chain links TRBV7-8 to TRBJ2-5; D remains unclear. Trimming shortened V by 8 bases and J by 5 bases, and 12 bases separated the two germline ends. The germline V gene encodes CDR1 SGHVS and CDR2 FQNEAQ. The CDR3 extends over 12 amino acids. The CDR3, as DNA: TGTGCCAGCTCCCAGGTGATGGAGACCCAGTACTTC. Its translation: CASSQVMETQYF.

The CDR3 DNA follows: TGTGCCAGCAGTAGGACAGGGAGCTACAATGAGCAGTTCTTC. It codes for CASSRTGSYNEQFF. J is TRBJ2-1 and V is TRBV6-5; 8 bases fit TRBD1. J gave up 3 bases and V 5 bases, and 3 bases lay outside the gene matches. Germline V gene sequence: CDR1 MNHEY, CDR2 SVGAGI. The CDR3 contains 14 residues.

The J gene is TRBJ1-2, the V gene TRBV7-6; tentatively, D is TRBD1 (6 bases). V dropped 0 bases and J dropped 6 bases, with 11 bases sitting between them. The germline CDR1 and CDR2 sequences are SGHVS and FNYEAQ. This CDR3 contains 14 residues. In DNA, the CDR3 is TGTGCCAGCAGCTTAGCGGGGTCAGGGGATGGCTACACCTTC. Protein: CASSLAGSGDGYTF. The full variable domain, its missing parts supplied by reference TRBV7-6 and TRBJ1-2, is GAGVSQSPRYKVTKRGQDVALRCDPISGHVSLYWYRQALGQGPEFLTYFNYEAQQDKSGLPNDRFSAERPEGSISTLTIQRTEQRDSAMYRCASSLAGSGDGYTFGSGTRLTVV.

The rearrangement uses TRBV15 and TRBJ2-5; the match to TRBD2 covers 13 bases. V lost 1 base to trimming and J lost 9 bases; unmatched junction nucleotides: 11. This CDR3 region has 17 residues. Per germline, CDR1 LNHNV and CDR2 YYDKDF (reference sequence). The CDR3 spells CATSRGADGLAGVAQYF. CDR3 nucleotides: TGTGCCACCAGCAGAGGTGCCGATGGACTAGCGGGGGTGGCCCAGTACTTC.

The genes are TRBV29-1 and TRBJ2-2; weak D call: TRBD2 (6 bases). This CDR3 comprises 16 residues. Trimming shortened V by 1 base and J by 4 bases, and 16 bases separated the two germline ends. Germline V gene sequence: CDR1 SQVTM, CDR2 ANQGSEA. In nucleotides, the CDR3 is TGCAGCGTTGAAGCTCCGGGCCCCGGGGGCACCGGGGAGCTGTTTTTT. Translation gives CSVEAPGPGGTGELFF.

This clone was found a few times. The chain links TRBV11-1 to TRBJ1-1; 7 nucleotides agree with TRBD1. Per germline, CDR1 SGHAT and CDR2 FQDESV (reference sequence). This CDR3 has 14 amino acids. Trimming took 1 base from V and 4 from J; bases not matched to a gene: 3. The CDR3 DNA reads TGTGCCAGCAGCTTAGGACAGGGACTCACTGAAGCTTTCTTT. It yields the protein CASSLGQGLTEAFF.

This rearrangement joins TRBV2 to TRBJ2-5; no definite D call. The CDR3 has 12 amino acids. Looked up from germline, CDR1 is SNHLY and CDR2 is FYNNEI. V lost 0 bases and J 4 bases, leaving 3 bases between the germline ends. CDR3 in amino acids: CASSEARETQYF. The CDR3 bases are TGTGCCAGCAGTGAAGCTAGAGAGACCCAGTACTTC.

V gene TRBV6-5 combines with J gene TRBJ1-5, with 8 bases identical to TRBD1. The CDR3 totals 14 residues. After removal of 0 bases from V and 7 bases from J, the junction contained 2 bases not matched to a gene. Germline assignment: CDR1 MNHEY and CDR2 SVGAGI. The CDR3 DNA follows: TGTGCCAGCAGTTACTCGACAGGGGAACAGCCCCAGCATTTT. This translates into CASSYSTGEQPQHF.

V usage is TRBV6-5 and J usage is TRBJ1-1; 7 bases are shared with TRBD1. With 5 bases clipped from V and 11 bases from J, the junction kept 8 bases outside the gene matches. There are 12 residues in the CDR3. The V gene's germline CDR1 is MNHEY and CDR2 SVGAGI. DNA for the CDR3: TGTGCCAGCAGTACCGGACAGGCATGGGCTTTCTTT. Its protein product is CASSTGQAWAFF.

CDR3 nucleotides: TGTGCCAGCAGTCCATGGACAGGGGGCAGAGATGGCTACACCTTC. Translation: CASSPWTGGRDGYTF. The chain carries TRBV6-5 and TRBJ1-2; TRBD1 matches at 11 bases. Germline V gene sequence: CDR1 MNHEY, CDR2 SVGAGI. The CDR3 is 15 amino acids. Trimming removed 5 bases from V and 6 bases from J; junction bases left unmatched: 8.

The chain has TRBV6-5 and TRBJ2-1; the match to TRBD2 covers 8 bases. This CDR3 spans 16 amino acids. V was pared by 4 bases and J by 7 bases, with 12 bases of the junction left unmatched. Germline V gene sequence: CDR1 MNHEY, CDR2 SVGAGI. DNA of the CDR3: TGTGCCAGCAGTTTTCTCAGCGGGAGAACTAAGAATGAGCAGTTCTTC. Residues: CASSFLSGRTKNEQFF.

The rearrangement joins TRBV9 to TRBJ2-1; 15 nucleotides line up with TRBD2. V lost 5 bases, J lost 7 bases, and 10 bases stayed unmatched. This CDR3 has 17 amino acids. The V gene's germline CDR1 is SGDLS and CDR2 YYNGEE. CDR3 in DNA: TGTGCCAGCAGGCCGGGACTAGCGGGGGGAATAGGGAATGAGCAGTTCTTC. Its translation is CASRPGLAGGIGNEQFF.

This chain links TRBV15 with TRBJ1-1; tentatively, D is TRBD1 (5 bases). The germline V gene has CDR1 LNHNV and CDR2 YYDKDF (reference sequence). The ends were cut back, 5 bases at V and 4 bases at J, with 11 bases in the middle. The CDR3 extends over 13 amino acids. The CDR3 sequence is CATSRGDGTEAFF. In DNA form, the CDR3 reads TGTGCCACCAGCCGGGGGGACGGCACTGAAGCTTTCTTT.

The chain carries TRBV10-2 and TRBJ1-4; TRBD1 matches 12 bases. This CDR3 comprises 15 residues. Germline CDR1 reads WSHSY; CDR2 reads SAAADI. V trimming: 3 bases; J trimming: 6 bases; junction bases outside the gene matches: 2. The DNA for the CDR3 is TGCGCCAGCAGTGACGGGACAGGGGGCTATGAAAAACTGTTTTTT. As protein: CASSDGTGGYEKLFF.

This chain uses TRBV5-6 with TRBJ2-3; 7 positions match TRBD1. Germline loops: CDR1 SGHDT, CDR2 YYEEEE. The CDR3 sequence is 15 residues long. J gave up 0 bases and V 7 bases, and 8 bases lay outside the gene matches. The CDR3 region has the DNA TGTGCCAGCGGCCGACAGGGTCAGAGCACAGATACGCAGTATTTT. Protein: CASGRQGQSTDTQYF.

The rearrangement joins TRBV12-2 to TRBJ1-6; TRBD1, the D gene given by the table, was not confirmed from the DNA. TRBV12-2 corresponds to a pseudogene. The CDR3 consists of 14 residues. The CDR3 loop reads CASRPTQHSSPLHF. CDR3 DNA: TGTGCAAGTCGCCCTACACAGCATTCTTCACCCCTCCACTTT.

This chain uses TRBV7-9 with TRBJ1-1; D uncertain. CDR3 length: 15 amino acids. CDR1 is SEHNR and CDR2 is FQNEAQ in the germline V gene (reference sequence). Between the trimmed V and J ends, which lost 5 bases and 0 bases, there was a span of 13 bases. The CDR3 nucleotides are TGTGCCAGCAGCCCGGGTCTGGCACTGAACACTGAAGCTTTCTTT. It encodes CASSPGLALNTEAFF.

This chain joins TRBV7-8 and TRBJ1-2, with 7 positions matching TRBD1. This CDR3 region has 15 residues. V dropped 4 bases and J dropped 4; count of bases not matched to a gene: 9. The V gene's germline CDR1 is SGHVS and CDR2 FQNEAQ. CDR3 protein: CASSSTSQGVYGYTF. The CDR3 DNA follows: TGTGCCAGCAGCTCGACCAGTCAGGGGGTCTATGGCTACACCTTC.

The chain is built from TRBV6-1 and TRBJ1-5; the D is unclear. The V and J ends lost 0 bases and 0 bases respectively, with 9 bases between them. CDR1 is MNHNS and CDR2 is SASEGT in the germline V gene. This CDR3 comprises 16 residues. CDR3 coding DNA: TGTGCCAGCAGTGAAGCTTCCGGAGTTAGCAATCAGCCCCAGCATTTT. It is translated as CASSEASGVSNQPQHF.

Only one count was recorded for this clone. The chain employs TRBV6-1 and TRBJ1-2; 8 bases are a match to TRBD1. The V gene's germline CDR1 is MNHNS and CDR2 SASEGT. Trimming at V came to 0 bases and at J to 6 bases, leaving 15 bases not matched to a gene. The CDR3 loop spans 18 amino acids. The CDR3 spells CASSEASPGTGFVDGYTF. DNA of the CDR3: TGTGCCAGCAGTGAAGCAAGTCCAGGGACAGGATTTGTTGATGGCTACACCTTC.

The chain joins TRBV2 to TRBJ1-1; a weak D match, TRBD1 (6 bases). V was clipped by 6 bases and J by 5 bases, with 13 bases between them. CDR1 is SNHLY, CDR2 FYNNEI, per germline. This CDR3 comprises 13 residues. The CDR3 reads CASRGAGATEAFF. CDR3 DNA sequence: TGTGCCAGCAGGGGGGCGGGGGCGACTGAAGCTTTCTTT.

The chain has TRBV19 and TRBJ2-5; no clear D. V lost 3 bases, J lost 1 base, and 12 bases lay in between. The V gene's germline CDR1 is LNHDA and CDR2 SQIVND (reference sequence). The CDR3 loop spans 15 amino acids. CDR3 region: CASSIAWRSQETQYF. The CDR3, as DNA: TGTGCCAGTAGTATCGCCTGGAGATCCCAAGAGACCCAGTACTTC.

The V gene is TRBV9, the J gene TRBJ2-7; 10 positions match TRBD2. The CDR3 length is 17 residues. Trimming removed 8 bases from V and 3 bases from J; junction bases left unmatched: 17. Germline V lookup: CDR1 SGDLS, CDR2 YYNGEE. The DNA of the CDR3 is TGTGCCAGGACCCTCGAGCGGGAGGGTCCAACGCGCTACGAGCAGTACGTC. It encodes CARTLEREGPTRYEQYV.

J is TRBJ1-1 and V is TRBV27, with 10 bases fitting TRBD1. CDR1 is MNHEY, CDR2 SMNVEV, per germline (reference sequence). The ends lost 6 bases at V and 5 bases at J; junction bases unmatched: 9. The length of the CDR3 is 15 residues. The CDR3 protein is CASSNSGTGVTEAFF. In nucleotides, the CDR3 is TGTGCCAGCAGCAACTCCGGGACAGGGGTGACTGAAGCTTTCTTT.